This T cell receptor (beta chain) was identified during a study of blood T cells in healthy people across ages. Broader study findings: Donors of long life had a larger count of naive CD4+ cells and greater diversity than aged donors. Observed TCR beta diversity showed a strong correlation with the percentage of naive T cells as measured by flow cytometry.

CDR3 length equals 14 residues. Germline V gives CDR1 SGHTA, CDR2 FQGNSA. V dropped 5 bases and J dropped 8; count of bases not matched to a gene: 7. This clonotype was picked up many times. The antigen is not known. This sequence may be a read error, since a much larger clone differs from it by one base. Using a J-beta primer mix together with a sample-barcoded 5' primer, a second PCR was run for roughly 7 to 12 cycles. TCRdb called the 5' RACE reads again in MiXCR, with one record for every CDR3 protein. The repertoire consists of 350,000 to 450,000 distinct CDR3 sequences, with about 55% occurring once and the leading ten covering 45% to 60%.

Sample: blood. The sequence was collected from a man aged 60 to 75 in good health. The gene calls are TRBV7-2 and TRBJ2-1, with 9 bases identical to TRBD2. CDR3 in amino acids: CASSVWTSVHEQFF. The CDR3, as DNA: TGTGCCAGCAGCGTATGGACTAGCGTCCATGAGCAGTTCTTC.